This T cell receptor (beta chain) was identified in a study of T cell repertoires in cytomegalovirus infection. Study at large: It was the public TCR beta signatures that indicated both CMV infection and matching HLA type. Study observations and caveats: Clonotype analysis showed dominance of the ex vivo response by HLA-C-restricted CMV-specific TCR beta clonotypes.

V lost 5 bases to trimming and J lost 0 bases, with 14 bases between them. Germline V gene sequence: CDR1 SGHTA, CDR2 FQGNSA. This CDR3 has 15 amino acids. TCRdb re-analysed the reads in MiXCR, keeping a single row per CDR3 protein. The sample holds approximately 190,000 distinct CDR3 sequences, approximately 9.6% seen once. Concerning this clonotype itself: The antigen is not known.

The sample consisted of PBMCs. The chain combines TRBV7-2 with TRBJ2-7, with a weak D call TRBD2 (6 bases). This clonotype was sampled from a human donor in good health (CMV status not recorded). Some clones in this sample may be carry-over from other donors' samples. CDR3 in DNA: TGTGCCAGCAGCGGGAGGCCAGCGCCCTCCTACGAGCAGTACTTC. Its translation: CASSGRPAPSYEQYF.